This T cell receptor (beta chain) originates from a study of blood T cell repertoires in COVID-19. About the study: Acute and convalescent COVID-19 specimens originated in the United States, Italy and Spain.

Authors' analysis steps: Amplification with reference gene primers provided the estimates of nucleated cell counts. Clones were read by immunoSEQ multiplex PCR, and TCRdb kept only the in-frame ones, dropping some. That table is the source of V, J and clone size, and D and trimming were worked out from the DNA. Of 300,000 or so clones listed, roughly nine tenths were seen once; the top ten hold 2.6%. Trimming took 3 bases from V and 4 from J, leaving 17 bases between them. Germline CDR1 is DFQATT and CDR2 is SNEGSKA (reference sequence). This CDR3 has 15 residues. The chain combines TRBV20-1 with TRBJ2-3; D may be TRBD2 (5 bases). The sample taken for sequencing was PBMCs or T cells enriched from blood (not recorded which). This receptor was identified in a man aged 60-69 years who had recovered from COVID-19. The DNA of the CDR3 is TGCAGTGCTAGTTCGCCCTCCCCGGAGGCAGATACGCAGTATTTT. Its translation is CSASSPSPEADTQYF.